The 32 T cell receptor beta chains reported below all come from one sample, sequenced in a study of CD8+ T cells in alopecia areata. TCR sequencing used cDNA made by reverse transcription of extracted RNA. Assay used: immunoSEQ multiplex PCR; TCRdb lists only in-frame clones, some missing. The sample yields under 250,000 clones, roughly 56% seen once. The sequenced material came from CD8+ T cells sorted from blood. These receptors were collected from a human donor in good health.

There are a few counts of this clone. In DNA form, the CDR3 reads TGTGCCAGCAGTGATTATTGGGAAGGCTCCTACGAGCAGTACTTC. Residues: CASSDYWEGSYEQYF. The chain has TRBV2 and TRBJ2-7, with unresolved D. CDR1 is SNHLY, CDR2 FYNNEI, per germline. CDR3 length: 15 amino acids. V lost 3 bases and J lost 0, with 12 bases in between.

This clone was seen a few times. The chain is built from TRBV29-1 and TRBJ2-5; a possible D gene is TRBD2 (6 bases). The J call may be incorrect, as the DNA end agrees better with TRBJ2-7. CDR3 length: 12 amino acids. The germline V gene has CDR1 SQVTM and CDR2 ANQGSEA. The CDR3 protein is CSAGENSYEQYF. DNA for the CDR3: TGCAGCGCGGGAGAGAACTCCTACGAGCAGTACTTC.

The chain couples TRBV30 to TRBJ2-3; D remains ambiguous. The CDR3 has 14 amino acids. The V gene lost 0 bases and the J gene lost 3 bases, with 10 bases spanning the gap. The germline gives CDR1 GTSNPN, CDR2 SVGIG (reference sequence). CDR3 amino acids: CAWSVLTLTDTQYF. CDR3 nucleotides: TGTGCCTGGAGTGTATTGACCCTAACAGATACGCAGTATTTT.

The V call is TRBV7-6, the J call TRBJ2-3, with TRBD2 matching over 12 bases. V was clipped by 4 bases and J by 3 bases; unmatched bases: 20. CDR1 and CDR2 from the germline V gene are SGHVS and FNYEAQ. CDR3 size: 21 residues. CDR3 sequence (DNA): TGTGCCAGCAGCTCCTCCCCCGGGCTAGCGGGGGGGCTAGGGGAAACAGATACGCAGTATTTT. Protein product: CASSSSPGLAGGLGETDTQYF.

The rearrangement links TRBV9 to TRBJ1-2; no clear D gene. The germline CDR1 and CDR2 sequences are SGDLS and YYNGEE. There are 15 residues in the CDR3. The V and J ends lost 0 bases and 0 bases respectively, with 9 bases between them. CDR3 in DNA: TGTGCCAGCAGCGTAGCGGGTTCCCCTAACTATGGCTACACCTTC. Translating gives CASSVAGSPNYGYTF.

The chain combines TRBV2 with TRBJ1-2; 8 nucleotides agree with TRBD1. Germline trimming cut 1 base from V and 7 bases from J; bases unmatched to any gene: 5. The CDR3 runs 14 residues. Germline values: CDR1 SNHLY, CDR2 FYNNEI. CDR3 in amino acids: CASSEGQGFRGYTF. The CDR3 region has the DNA TGTGCCAGCAGTGAAGGACAGGGGTTCCGTGGCTACACCTTC. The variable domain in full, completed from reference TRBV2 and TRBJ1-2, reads EPEVTQTPSHQVTQMGQEVILRCVPISNHLYFYWYRQILGQKVEFLVSFYNNEISEKSEIFDDQFSVERPDGSNFTLKIRSTKLEDSAMYFCASSEGQGFRGYTFGSGTRLTVV.

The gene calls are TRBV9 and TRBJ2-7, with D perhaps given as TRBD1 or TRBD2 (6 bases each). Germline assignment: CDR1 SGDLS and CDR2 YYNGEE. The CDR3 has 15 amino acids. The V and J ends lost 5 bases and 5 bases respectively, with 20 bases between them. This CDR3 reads CASSEGDGGTDEQYF. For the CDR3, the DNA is TGTGCCAGCAGTGAGGGGGACGGGGGTACCGACGAGCAGTACTTC.

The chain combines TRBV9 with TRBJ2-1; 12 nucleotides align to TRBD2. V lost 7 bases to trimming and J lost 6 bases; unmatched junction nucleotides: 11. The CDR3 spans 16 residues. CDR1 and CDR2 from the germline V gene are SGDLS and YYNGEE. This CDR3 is CASPGLAGGRRNEQFF. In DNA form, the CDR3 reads TGTGCCAGCCCAGGCCTAGCGGGGGGGCGGCGCAATGAGCAGTTCTTC.

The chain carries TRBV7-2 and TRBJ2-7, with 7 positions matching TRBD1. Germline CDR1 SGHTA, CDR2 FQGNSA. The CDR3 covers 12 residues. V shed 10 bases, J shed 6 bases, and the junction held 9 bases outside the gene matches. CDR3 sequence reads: CAITGDASEQYF. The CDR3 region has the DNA TGTGCCATTACAGGGGACGCGTCCGAGCAGTACTTC.

CDR3 loop: CASSSTIGETQYF. CDR3 DNA sequence: TGTGCCAGCAGCTCCACAATAGGAGAGACCCAGTACTTC. This chain uses TRBV7-9 with TRBJ2-5; no reliable D call. The CDR3 is 13 residues long. V lost 4 bases and J lost 4, with 10 bases in between. Germline V gene lookup returns CDR1 SEHNR and CDR2 FQNEAQ (reference sequence).

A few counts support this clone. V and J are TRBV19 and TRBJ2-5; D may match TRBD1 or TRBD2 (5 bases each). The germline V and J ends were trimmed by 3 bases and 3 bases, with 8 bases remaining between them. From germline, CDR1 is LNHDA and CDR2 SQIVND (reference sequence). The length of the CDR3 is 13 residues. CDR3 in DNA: TGTGCCAGTAGTATCGTGGGGGAAGAGACCCAGTACTTC. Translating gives CASSIVGEETQYF.

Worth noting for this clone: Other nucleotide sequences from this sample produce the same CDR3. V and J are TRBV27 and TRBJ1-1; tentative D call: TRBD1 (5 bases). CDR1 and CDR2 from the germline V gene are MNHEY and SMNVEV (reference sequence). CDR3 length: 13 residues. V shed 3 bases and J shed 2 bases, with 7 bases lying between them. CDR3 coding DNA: TGTGCCAGCAGTTTGACAGTAAACACTGAAGCTTTCTTT. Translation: CASSLTVNTEAFF.

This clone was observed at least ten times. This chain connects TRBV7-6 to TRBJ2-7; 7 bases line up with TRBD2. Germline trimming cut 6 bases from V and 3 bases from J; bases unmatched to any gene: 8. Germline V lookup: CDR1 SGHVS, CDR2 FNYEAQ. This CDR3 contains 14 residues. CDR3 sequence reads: CASSPSSGVYEQYF. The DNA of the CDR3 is TGTGCCAGCAGTCCATCCAGCGGGGTCTACGAGCAGTACTTC.

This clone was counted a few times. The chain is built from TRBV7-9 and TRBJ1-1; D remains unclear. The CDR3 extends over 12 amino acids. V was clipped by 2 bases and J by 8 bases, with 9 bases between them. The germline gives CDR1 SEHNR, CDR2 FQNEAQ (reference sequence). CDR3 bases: TGTGCCAGCAGCTTATCCGGGCTGGAAGCTTTCTTT. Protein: CASSLSGLEAFF.

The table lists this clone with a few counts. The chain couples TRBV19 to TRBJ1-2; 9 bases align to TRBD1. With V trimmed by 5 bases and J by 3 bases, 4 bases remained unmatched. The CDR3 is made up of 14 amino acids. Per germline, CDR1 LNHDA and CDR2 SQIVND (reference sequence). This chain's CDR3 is CASSPGQGDYGYTF. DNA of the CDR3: TGTGCCAGTAGTCCGGGACAGGGAGACTATGGCTACACCTTC.

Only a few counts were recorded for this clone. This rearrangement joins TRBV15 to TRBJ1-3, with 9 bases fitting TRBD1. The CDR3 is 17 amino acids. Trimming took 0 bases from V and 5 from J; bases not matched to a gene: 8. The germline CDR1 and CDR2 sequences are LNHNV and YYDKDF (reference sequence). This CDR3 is CATSRDRVQGARNTIYF. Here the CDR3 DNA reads TGTGCCACCAGCAGAGATCGGGTACAGGGGGCGCGAAACACCATATATTTT.

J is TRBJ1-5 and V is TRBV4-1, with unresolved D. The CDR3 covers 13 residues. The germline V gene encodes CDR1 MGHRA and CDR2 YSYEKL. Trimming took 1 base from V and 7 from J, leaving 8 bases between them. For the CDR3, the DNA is TGCGCCAGCAGCCAAGTTTCAGGACAGCCCCAGCATTTT. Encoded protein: CASSQVSGQPQHF.

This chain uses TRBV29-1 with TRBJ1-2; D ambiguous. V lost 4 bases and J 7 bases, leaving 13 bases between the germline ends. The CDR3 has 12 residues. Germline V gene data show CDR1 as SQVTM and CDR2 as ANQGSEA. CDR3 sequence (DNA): TGCAGCGTTGTGGAGGGTGTGGGTGGCTACACCTTC. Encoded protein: CSVVEGVGGYTF.

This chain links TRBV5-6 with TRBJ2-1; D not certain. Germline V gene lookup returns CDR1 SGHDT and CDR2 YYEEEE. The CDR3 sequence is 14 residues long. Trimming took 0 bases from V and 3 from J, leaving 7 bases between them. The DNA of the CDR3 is TGTGCCAGCAGCTTGGTTGCGGTCTACAATGAGCAGTTCTTC. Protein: CASSLVAVYNEQFF.

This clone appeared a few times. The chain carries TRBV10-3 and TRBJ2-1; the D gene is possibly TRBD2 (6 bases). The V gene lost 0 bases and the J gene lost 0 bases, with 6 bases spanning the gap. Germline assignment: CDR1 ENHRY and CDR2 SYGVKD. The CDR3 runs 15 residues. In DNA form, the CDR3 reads TGTGCCATCAGTGAGTCGACTAGCTCCTACAATGAGCAGTTCTTC. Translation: CAISESTSSYNEQFF.

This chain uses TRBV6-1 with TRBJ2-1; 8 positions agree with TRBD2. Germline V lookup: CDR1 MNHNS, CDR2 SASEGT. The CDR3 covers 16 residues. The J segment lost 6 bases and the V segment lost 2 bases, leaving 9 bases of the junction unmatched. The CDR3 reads CASSERAGATSNEQFF. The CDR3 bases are TGTGCCAGCAGTGAACGAGCGGGGGCCACGAGCAATGAGCAGTTCTTC.

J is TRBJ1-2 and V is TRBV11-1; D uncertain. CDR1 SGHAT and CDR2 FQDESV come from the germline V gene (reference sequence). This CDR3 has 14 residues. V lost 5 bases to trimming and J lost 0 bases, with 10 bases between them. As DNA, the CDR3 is TGTGCCAGCAGCCCGTCGCCGTCTAACTATGGCTACACCTTC. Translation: CASSPSPSNYGYTF.

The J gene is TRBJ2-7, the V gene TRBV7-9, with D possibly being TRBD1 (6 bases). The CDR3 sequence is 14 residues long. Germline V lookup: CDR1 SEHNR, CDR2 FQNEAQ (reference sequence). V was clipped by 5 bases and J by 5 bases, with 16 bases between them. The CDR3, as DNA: TGTGCCAGCAGCGCCCAGGGGCCGGCACACGAGCAGTACTTC. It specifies CASSAQGPAHEQYF.

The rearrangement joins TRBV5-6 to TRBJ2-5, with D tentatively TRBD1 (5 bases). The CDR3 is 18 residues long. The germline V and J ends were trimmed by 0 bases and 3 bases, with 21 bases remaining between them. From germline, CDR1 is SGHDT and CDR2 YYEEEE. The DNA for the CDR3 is TGTGCCAGCAGCTTGGCGTGGGGCAGGCAACAACGGGAAGAGACCCAGTACTTC. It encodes CASSLAWGRQQREETQYF. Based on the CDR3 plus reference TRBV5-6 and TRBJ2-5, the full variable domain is DAGVTQSPTHLIKTRGQQVTLRCSPKSGHDTVSWYQQALGQGPQFIFQYYEEEERQRGNFPDRFSGHQFPNYSSELNVNALLLGDSALYLCASSLAWGRQQREETQYFGPGTRLLVL.

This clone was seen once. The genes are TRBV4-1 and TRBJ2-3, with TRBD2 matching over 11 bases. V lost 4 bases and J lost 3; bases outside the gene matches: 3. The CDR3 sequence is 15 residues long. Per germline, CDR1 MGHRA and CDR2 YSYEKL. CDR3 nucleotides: TGCGCCAGCAGCCCCACTAGCGGGGGAACAGATACGCAGTATTTT. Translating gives CASSPTSGGTDTQYF.

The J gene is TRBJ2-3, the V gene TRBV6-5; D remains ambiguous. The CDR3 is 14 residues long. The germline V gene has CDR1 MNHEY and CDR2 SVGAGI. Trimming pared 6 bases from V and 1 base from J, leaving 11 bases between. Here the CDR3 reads CASSLLPGTDTQYF. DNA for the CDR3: TGTGCCAGCAGCCTCCTTCCCGGCACAGATACGCAGTATTTT.

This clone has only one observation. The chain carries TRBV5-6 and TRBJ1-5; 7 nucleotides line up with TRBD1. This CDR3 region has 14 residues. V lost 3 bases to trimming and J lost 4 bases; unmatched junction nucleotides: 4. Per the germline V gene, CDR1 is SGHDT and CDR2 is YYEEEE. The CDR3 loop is CASSWSGGNQPQHF. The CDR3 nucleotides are TGTGCCAGCAGCTGGTCAGGGGGTAATCAGCCCCAGCATTTT.

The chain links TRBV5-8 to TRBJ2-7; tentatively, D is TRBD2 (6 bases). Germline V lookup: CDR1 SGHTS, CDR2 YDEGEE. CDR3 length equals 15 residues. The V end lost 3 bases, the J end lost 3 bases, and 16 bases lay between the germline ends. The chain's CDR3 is CASSSVGGALYEQYF. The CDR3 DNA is TGTGCCAGCAGCTCCGTCGGGGGAGCGCTCTACGAGCAGTACTTC. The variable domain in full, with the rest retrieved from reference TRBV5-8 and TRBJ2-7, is EAGVTQSPTHLIKTRGQQATLRCSPISGHTSVYWYQQALGLGLQFLLWYDEGEERNRGNFPPRFSGRQFPNYSSELNVNALELEDSALYLCASSSVGGALYEQYFGPGTRLTVT.

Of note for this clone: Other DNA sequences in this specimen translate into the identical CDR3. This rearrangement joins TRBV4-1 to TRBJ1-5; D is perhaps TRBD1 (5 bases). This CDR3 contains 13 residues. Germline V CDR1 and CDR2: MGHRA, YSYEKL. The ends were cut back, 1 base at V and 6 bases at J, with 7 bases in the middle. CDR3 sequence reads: CASSQVGGQPQHF. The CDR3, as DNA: TGCGCCAGCAGCCAAGTTGGGGGTCAGCCCCAGCATTTT.

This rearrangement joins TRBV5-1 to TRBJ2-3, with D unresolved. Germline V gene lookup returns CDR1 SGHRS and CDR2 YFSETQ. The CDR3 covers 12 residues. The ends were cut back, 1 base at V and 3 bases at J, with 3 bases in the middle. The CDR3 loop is CASSLRTDTQYF. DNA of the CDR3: TGCGCCAGCAGCTTGAGGACAGATACGCAGTATTTT.

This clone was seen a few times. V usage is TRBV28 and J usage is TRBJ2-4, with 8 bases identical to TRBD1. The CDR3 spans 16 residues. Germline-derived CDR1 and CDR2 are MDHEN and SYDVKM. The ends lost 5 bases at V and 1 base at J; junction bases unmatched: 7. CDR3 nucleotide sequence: TGTGCCAGCAGTCCCTTTCAGGGGGCGGCCAAAAACATTCAGTACTTC. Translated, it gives CASSPFQGAAKNIQYF.

The CDR3 region is CASSLRGLQETQYF. The CDR3 region has the DNA TGTGCCAGCAGCCTCAGGGGGCTCCAAGAGACCCAGTACTTC. The chain couples TRBV5-6 to TRBJ2-5, with 8 bases matching TRBD1. The CDR3 loop spans 14 amino acids. Trimming at V came to 4 bases and at J to 1 base, leaving 3 bases not matched to a gene. Germline-derived CDR1 and CDR2 are SGHDT and YYEEEE.